Listed below are T cell receptor beta chains from one sample, sequenced in a study of regulatory T cells in long-lasting Graves disease. TCRdb processed the multiplex PCR reads anew with MiXCR; each CDR3 protein has one entry. Of about 530,000 distinct CDR3 sequences in the sample, about 16% were seen once. These data were also reused for a study on T cells in Graves' hyperthyroidism and ophthalmopathy.

This specimen consisted of peripheral blood mononuclear cells (PBMCs), obtained at new diagnosis, from a patient treated with antithyroid drugs. All receptors derive from a middle-aged woman with Graves disease. Each CDR3 is given with its conserved first and last residue. The D gene is left open where the match is weak. A row's size may be missing; if present it is once, few, many or a size class.

TRBJ2-7,TRBD1,TRBV30,few,CAWSAFRDRGTDEQYF,TGTGCCTGGAGTGCCTTTAGGGACAGGGGAACCGACGAGCAGTACTTC
TRBJ2-7,.,TRBV19,.,CASSSNRANEQYF,TGTGCCAGTAGTTCTAACAGGGCCAACGAGCAGTACTTC
TRBJ2-1,.,TRBV12-3/TRBV12-4,.,CAGSFFYNEQFF,TGTGCCGGCAGTTTTTTCTACAATGAGCAGTTCTTC
TRBJ1-3,TRBD1,TRBV19,.,CASSSQQGIAGNTIYF,TGTGCCAGTAGTAGCCAACAGGGGATAGCCGGAAACACCATATATTTT
TRBJ2-1,TRBD1,TRBV11-3,many,CASSGRDRGPNEQFF,TGTGCCAGCAGCGGCCGGGACAGGGGGCCGAATGAGCAGTTCTTC
TRBJ1-1,.,TRBV6-2/TRBV6-3,many,CASSYRNLSHVEVEAFF,TGTGCCAGCAGTTACCGCAACCTGTCTCACGTAGAGGTTGAAGCTTTCTTT
TRBJ2-3,TRBD2,TRBV11-2,many,CASSLDRGAQYF,TGTGCCAGCAGCTTAGATCGGGGGGCGCAGTATTTT
TRBJ2-3,.,TRBV7-8,few,CASSLGRFDDTQYF,TGTGCCAGCAGCCTCGGGCGGTTTGACGATACGCAGTATTTT
TRBJ2-7,.,TRBV15,.,CATSGGAGEQYF,TGTGCCACCAGCGGTGGGGCCGGCGAGCAGTACTTC
TRBJ1-1,.,TRBV6-2/TRBV6-3,.,CASSSSGKGYTEAFF,TGTGCCAGCAGTTCCTCCGGGAAGGGGTACACTGAAGCTTTCTTT
TRBJ1-5,.,TRBV6-5,.,CASSYSSYSNQPQHF,TGTGCCAGCAGTTACTCGAGTTATAGCAATCAGCCCCAGCATTTT
TRBJ1-1,TRBD1,TRBV6-4,.,CASSDSGTGSTEAFF,TGTGCCAGCAGTGACTCGGGGACAGGGTCCACTGAAGCTTTCTTT
TRBJ1-1,.,TRBV29-1,.,CSVAAQGTEAFF,TGCAGCGTTGCGGCCCAGGGCACTGAAGCTTTCTTT
TRBJ1-2,.,TRBV10-3,few,CAISAPNRILNYGYTF,TGTGCCATCAGTGCTCCTAACAGGATTTTGAACTATGGCTACACCTTC
TRBJ2-5,.,TRBV28,few,CASSPESGGQETQYF,TGTGCCAGCAGTCCCGAGTCGGGCGGCCAAGAGACCCAGTACTTC
TRBJ1-6,.,TRBV5-1,.,CASRGNDNSPLHF,TGCGCCAGCAGAGGTAATGATAATTCACCCCTCCACTTT
TRBJ2-3,.,TRBV5-1,many,CASSLSGIGTDTQYF,TGCGCCAGCAGCTTGAGTGGCATTGGGACAGATACGCAGTATTTT
TRBJ2-4,.,TRBV15,few,CATSRDPTNENIQYF,TGTGCCACCAGCAGAGATCCCACAAATGAGAACATTCAGTACTTC
TRBJ2-6,.,TRBV7-6,few,CASSNPPATLGANVLTF,TGTGCCAGCAGCAACCCCCCAGCGACACTTGGGGCCAACGTCCTGACTTTC
TRBJ1-6,.,TRBV11-2,many,CASSLDEGGDSPLHF,TGTGCCAGCAGCTTAGATGAAGGCGGTGATTCACCCCTCCACTTT
TRBJ2-3,.,TRBV5-1,.,CASTPGYLTDTQYF,TGCGCCAGCACCCCGGGGTACCTCACAGATACGCAGTATTTT
TRBJ1-6,.,TRBV12-3/TRBV12-4,many,CASRTGRNYSPLHF,TGTGCCAGCAGGACGGGGAGGAATTATTCACCCCTCCACTTT
TRBJ1-5,TRBD1,TRBV6-9,many,CASSYSGGIQPQHF,TGTGCCAGCAGTTACTCAGGGGGGATTCAGCCCCAGCATTTT
TRBJ1-1,.,TRBV6-5,many,CASSYARQSAEAFF,TGTGCCAGCAGTTACGCACGGCAGAGCGCTGAAGCTTTCTTT
TRBJ1-5,.,TRBV28,few,CARSPRGLYSNQPQHF,TGTGCCAGGAGTCCCAGAGGTCTCTATAGCAATCAGCCCCAGCATTTT
TRBJ1-3,TRBD1,TRBV2,many,CASSATGEANTIYF,TGTGCCAGCAGCGCGACAGGGGAAGCAAACACCATATATTTT
TRBJ1-1,.,TRBV12-3/TRBV12-4,many,CASSHFGEGEAFF,TGTGCCAGCAGTCACTTTGGGGAGGGCGAAGCTTTCTTT
TRBJ2-7,TRBD1,TRBV20-1,many,CSARSGGGEQYF,TGCAGTGCTCGGTCAGGGGGCGGCGAGCAGTACTTC
TRBJ2-3,TRBD2,TRBV5-6,.,CASSGGGGFDTQYF,TGTGCCAGCAGCGGGGGGGGAGGTTTCGATACGCAGTATTTT